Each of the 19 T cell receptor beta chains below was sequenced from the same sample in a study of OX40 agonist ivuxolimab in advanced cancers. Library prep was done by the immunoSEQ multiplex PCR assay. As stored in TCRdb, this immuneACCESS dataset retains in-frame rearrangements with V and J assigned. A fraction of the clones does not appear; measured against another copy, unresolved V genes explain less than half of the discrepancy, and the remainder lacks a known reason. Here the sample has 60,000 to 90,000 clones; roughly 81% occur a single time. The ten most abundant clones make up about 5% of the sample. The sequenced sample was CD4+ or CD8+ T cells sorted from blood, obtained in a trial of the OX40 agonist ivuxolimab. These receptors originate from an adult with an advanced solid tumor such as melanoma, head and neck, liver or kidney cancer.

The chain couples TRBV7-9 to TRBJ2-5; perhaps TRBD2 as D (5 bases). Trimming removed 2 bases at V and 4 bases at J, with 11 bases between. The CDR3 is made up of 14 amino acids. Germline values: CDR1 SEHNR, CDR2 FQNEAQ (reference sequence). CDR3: CASSLYGGRETQYF. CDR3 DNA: TGTGCCAGCAGCTTATACGGAGGCCGAGAGACCCAGTACTTC.

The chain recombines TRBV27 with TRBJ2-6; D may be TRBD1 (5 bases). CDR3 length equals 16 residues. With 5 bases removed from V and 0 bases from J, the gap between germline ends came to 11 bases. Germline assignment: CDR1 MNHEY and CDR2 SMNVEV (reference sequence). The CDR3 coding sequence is TGTGCCAGCAGTCCTCACGGACACTCTGGGGCCAACGTCCTGACTTTC. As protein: CASSPHGHSGANVLTF.

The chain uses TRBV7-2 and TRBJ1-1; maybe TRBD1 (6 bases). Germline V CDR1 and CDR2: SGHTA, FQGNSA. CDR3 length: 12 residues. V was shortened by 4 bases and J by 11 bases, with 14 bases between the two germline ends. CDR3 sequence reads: CASSSSDSLAFF. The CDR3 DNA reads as TGTGCCAGCAGCTCCTCGGACAGTTTGGCTTTCTTT.

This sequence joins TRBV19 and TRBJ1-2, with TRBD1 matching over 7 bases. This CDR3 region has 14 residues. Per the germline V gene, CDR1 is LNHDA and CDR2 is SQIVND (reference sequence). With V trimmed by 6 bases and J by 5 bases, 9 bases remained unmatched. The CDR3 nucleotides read TGTGCCAGTAGCGCTATTACAGGGGATTATGGCTACACCTTC. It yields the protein CASSAITGDYGYTF.

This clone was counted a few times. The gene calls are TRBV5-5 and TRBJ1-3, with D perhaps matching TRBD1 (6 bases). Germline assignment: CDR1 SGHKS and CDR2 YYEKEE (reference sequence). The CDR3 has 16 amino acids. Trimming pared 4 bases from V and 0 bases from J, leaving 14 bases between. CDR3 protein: CASSVGQPRSGNTIYF. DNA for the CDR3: TGTGCCAGCAGCGTTGGACAGCCTCGCTCTGGAAACACCATATATTTT.

CDR3 sequence: CASSPLGGATDTQYF. The CDR3 coding sequence is TGTGCCAGCAGCCCTCTGGGGGGAGCCACAGATACGCAGTATTTT. The rearrangement links TRBV6-4 to TRBJ2-3; perhaps TRBD2 as D (6 bases). V was trimmed by 6 bases and J by 2 bases, leaving 15 bases between them. The germline CDR1 and CDR2 sequences are MRHNA and SNTAGT. The CDR3 sequence is 15 residues long.

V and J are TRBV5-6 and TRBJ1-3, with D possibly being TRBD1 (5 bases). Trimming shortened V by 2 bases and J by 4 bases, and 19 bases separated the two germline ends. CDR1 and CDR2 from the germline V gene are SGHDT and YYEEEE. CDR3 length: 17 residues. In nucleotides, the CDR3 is TGTGCCAGCAGCTTAGACCGGGACCCCCGCTCGGGAAACACCATATATTTT. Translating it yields CASSLDRDPRSGNTIYF.

The CDR3 DNA is TGCGCCAGCAGCTTAGAAGGGGGGGTTTATACGAATGAGCAGTTCTTC. Encoded protein: CASSLEGGVYTNEQFF. This rearrangement joins TRBV5-1 to TRBJ2-1, with a tentative D call TRBD2 (7 bases). CDR3 length equals 16 residues. With 2 bases removed from V and 7 bases from J, the gap between germline ends came to 19 bases. Germline CDR1 and CDR2: SGHRS and YFSETQ.

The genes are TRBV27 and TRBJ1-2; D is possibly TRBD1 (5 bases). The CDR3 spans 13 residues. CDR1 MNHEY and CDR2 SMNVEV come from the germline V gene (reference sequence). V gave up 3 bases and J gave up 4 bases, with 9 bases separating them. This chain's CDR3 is CASSFSGSYGYTF. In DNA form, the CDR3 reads TGTGCCAGCAGTTTTTCAGGGTCCTATGGCTACACCTTC.

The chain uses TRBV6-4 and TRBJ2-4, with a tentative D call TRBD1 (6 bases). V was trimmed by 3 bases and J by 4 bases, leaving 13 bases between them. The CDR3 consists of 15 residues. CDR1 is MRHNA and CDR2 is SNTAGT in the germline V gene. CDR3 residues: CASSDRDTRKNIQYF. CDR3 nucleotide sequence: TGTGCCAGCAGTGATCGGGACACCAGGAAAAACATTCAGTACTTC.

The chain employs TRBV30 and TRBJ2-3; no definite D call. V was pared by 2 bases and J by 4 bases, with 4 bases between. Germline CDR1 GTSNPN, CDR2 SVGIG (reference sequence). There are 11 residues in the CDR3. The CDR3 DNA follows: TGTGCCTGGAGTCGCCCAGATACGCAGTATTTT. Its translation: CAWSRPDTQYF. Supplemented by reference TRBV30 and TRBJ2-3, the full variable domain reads SQTIHQWPATLVQPVGSPLSLECTVEGTSNPNLYWYRQAAGRGLQLLFYSVGIGQISSEVPQNLSASRPQDRQFILSSKKLLLSDSGFYLCAWSRPDTQYFGPGTRLTVL.

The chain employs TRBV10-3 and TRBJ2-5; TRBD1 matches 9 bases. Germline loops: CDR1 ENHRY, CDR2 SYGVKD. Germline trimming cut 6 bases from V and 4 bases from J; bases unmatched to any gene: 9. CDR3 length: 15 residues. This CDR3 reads CAIRGQGRSGETQYF. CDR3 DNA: TGTGCCATCAGGGGACAGGGTCGTTCTGGAGAGACCCAGTACTTC.

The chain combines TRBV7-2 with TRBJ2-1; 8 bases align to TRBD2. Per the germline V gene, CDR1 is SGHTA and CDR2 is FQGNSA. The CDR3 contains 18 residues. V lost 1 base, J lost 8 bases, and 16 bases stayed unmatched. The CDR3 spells CASSLDQPGTSKVDEQFF. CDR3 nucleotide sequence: TGTGCCAGCAGCTTAGACCAACCCGGGACTAGTAAGGTGGATGAGCAGTTCTTC.

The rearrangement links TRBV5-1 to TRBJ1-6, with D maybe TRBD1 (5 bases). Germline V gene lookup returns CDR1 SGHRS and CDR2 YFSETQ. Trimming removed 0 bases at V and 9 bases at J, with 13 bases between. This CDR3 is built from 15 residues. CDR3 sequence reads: CASSLESGDGSPLHF. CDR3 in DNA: TGCGCCAGCAGCTTGGAGTCGGGGGATGGTTCACCCCTCCACTTT.

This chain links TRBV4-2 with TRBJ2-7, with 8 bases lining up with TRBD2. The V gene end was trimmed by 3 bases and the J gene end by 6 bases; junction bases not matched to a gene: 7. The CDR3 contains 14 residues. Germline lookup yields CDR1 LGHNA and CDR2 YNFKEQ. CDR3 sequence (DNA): TGTGCCAGCAGCCATCGGGAGGGCGGTTCCGAGCAGTACTTC. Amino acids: CASSHREGGSEQYF.

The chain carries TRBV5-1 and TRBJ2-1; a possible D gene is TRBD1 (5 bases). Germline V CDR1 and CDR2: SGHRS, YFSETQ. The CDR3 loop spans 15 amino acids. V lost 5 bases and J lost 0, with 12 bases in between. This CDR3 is CASRTAPSSYNEQFF. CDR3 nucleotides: TGCGCCAGCAGGACAGCTCCAAGCTCCTACAATGAGCAGTTCTTC.

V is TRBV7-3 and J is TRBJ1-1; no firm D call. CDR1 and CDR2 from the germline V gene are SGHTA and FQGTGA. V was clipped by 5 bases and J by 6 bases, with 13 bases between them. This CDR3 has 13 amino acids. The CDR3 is CASSRVREAEAFF. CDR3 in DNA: TGTGCCAGCAGCCGAGTGCGGGAAGCTGAAGCTTTCTTT.

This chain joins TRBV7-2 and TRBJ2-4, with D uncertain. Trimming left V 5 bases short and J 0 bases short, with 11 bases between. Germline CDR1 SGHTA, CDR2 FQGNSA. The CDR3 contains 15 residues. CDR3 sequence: CASSPKLLAKNIQYF. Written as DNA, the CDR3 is TGTGCCAGCAGCCCAAAACTGCTAGCCAAAAACATTCAGTACTTC.

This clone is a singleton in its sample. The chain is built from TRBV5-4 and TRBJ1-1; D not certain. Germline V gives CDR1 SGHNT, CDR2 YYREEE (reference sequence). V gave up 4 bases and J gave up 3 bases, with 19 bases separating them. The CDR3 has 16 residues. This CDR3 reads CASSPERQYTYTEAFF. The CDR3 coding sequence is TGTGCCAGCAGCCCGGAGCGGCAGTATACATACACTGAAGCTTTCTTT.